The T cell receptor beta chain under discussion was sequenced for a study of CD8 T cells in ankylosing spondylitis. Study-level findings and limits: Disease-associated clones were reportedly significantly overrepresented in matched ankylosing spondylitis synovial fluid. Apparently characteristic of ankylosing spondylitis blood was a TCR beta motif (eight highly homologous variants).

About this clonotype: No antigen is known for it.

Germline CDR1 is SGHTA and CDR2 is FQGNSA. The V gene end was trimmed by 5 bases and the J gene end by 5 bases; junction bases not matched to a gene: 13. The CDR3 totals 16 residues. The TCR beta libraries were generated through quantitative 5'-RACE incorporating molecular barcodes. TCRdb ran MiXCR on the 5' RACE reads and lists one entry per CDR3 protein. The table has about 840,000 distinct CDR3 sequences, roughly 12% seen once; the top ten hold 0.51%. This sequence originates from a male donor with ankylosing spondylitis. Source material: blood, either unsorted or a sorted T cell fraction (not recorded which). The rearrangement joins TRBV7-2 to TRBJ2-7; TRBD2 aligns across 9 bases. CDR3 bases: TGTGCCAGCAGCCCCTCCGGGGGCGGGAGGGCCCACGAGCAGTACTTC. Protein: CASSPSGGGRAHEQYF.